This section outlines one TCR beta chain sequence together with its context. This specimen belongs to a study of T cell clones after liver transplantation. About the study: Immunosuppression withdrawal was tried within 2 years after liver transplantation in this trial. As an antigen-independent comparator, third-party-reactive TCRbeta sequences came from pre-transplant mixed lymphocyte reactions. Post-transplant blood was tracked for graft-donor-reactive T cell clones identified in a pre-transplant mixed lymphocyte reaction.

Libraries were prepared by immunoSEQ multiplex PCR; TCRdb keeps only in-frame clonotypes and omits some of them. Of some 9,500 clones listed, around three quarters are singletons. The CDR3 is made up of 14 amino acids. Germline CDR1 reads MNHEY; CDR2 reads SVGAGI. V was pared by 6 bases and J by 5 bases, with 6 bases of the junction left unmatched. The receptor's source is a human patient who received a liver transplant. Some T cells may be supplied by the graft donor. Sequenced here: CD8+ T cells from blood, sampled at the roughly 15-month timepoint. V usage is TRBV6-5 and J usage is TRBJ1-1, with TRBD1 identical over 10 bases. In nucleotides, the CDR3 is TGTGCCAGCAGACAGGGACAGGGGAGGACTGAAGCTTTCTTT. Amino acids: CASRQGQGRTEAFF.